The subject of this entry is one T cell receptor beta chain. This CDR3 comprises 16 residues. The ends lost 0 bases at V and 0 bases at J; junction bases unmatched: 4. Germline V gene data show CDR1 as LNHDA and CDR2 as SQIVND (reference sequence). This sample is drawn from a study of blood T cell repertoires in COVID-19. The authors' processing: Quantification of nucleated cells was approximated via reference gene primer amplification. Using immunoSEQ multiplex PCR, the repertoire was profiled, and TCRdb retains in-frame clones only, with some absent. V, J and clone size were drawn from that table, and D and trimming were deduced from the DNA. Of around 100,000 clones listed, 85% are singletons.

Material: peripheral blood. The source is a man aged 50 to 60 with active or convalescent COVID-19. The chain couples TRBV19 to TRBJ1-1; 7 bases fit TRBD1. The CDR3: CASSIETGTVNTEAFF. CDR3 coding DNA: TGTGCCAGTAGTATAGAGACCGGGACAGTGAACACTGAAGCTTTCTTT.